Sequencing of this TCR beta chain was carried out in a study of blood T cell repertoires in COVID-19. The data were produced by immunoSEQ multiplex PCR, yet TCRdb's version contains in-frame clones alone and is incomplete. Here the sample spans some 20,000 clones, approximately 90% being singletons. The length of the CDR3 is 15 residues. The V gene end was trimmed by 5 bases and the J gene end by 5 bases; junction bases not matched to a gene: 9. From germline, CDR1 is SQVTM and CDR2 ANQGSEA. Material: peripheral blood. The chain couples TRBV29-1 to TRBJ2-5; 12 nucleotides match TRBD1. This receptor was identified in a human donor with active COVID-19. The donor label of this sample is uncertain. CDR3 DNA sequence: TGCAGCGTTTTGGAGGGACAGGGGGCTGTCGAGACCCAGTACTTC. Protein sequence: CSVLEGQGAVETQYF.